This note documents a single T cell receptor (beta chain) sequence. This sample was taken from a study of T cell responses to AZD1222 COVID-19 vaccine. The CDR3 length is 15 residues. Germline CDR1 reads SGDLS; CDR2 reads YYNGEE. V was clipped by 4 bases and J by 8 bases, with 19 bases between them. The repertoire was sequenced with immunoSEQ multiplex PCR; TCRdb's copy has only in-frame clones and lacks some. The table has 150,000 to 200,000 clones, 87% seen once. The chain combines TRBV9 with TRBJ2-1, with D possibly TRBD2 on 7 matching bases. Specimen: peripheral blood, collected on day 0 of MenACWY control vaccination. The TCR sequence derives from an adult in good health. Here the CDR3 reads CASSPEGGAWDEQFF. DNA of the CDR3: TGTGCCAGCAGCCCAGAGGGGGGGGCCTGGGATGAGCAGTTCTTC.